This TCR beta chain derives from a study of OX40 agonist ivuxolimab in advanced cancers. V was pared by 2 bases and J by 5 bases, with 2 bases of the junction left unmatched. This CDR3 region has 13 residues. Germline CDR1 and CDR2: SGDLS and YYNGEE. TCRdb's table, derived via immunoSEQ multiplex PCR, lists solely in-frame clones and lacks some. The sample lists 27,000 or so clones, approximately 81% occurring once. The input for sequencing was CD4+ or CD8+ T cells sorted from blood, taken in a trial of the OX40 agonist ivuxolimab. The receptor was derived from an adult with an advanced solid tumor such as melanoma, head and neck, liver or kidney cancer. V usage is TRBV9 and J usage is TRBJ1-2; 8 nucleotides align to TRBD1. DNA of the CDR3: TGTGCCAGCAGCGTGGGACAGGATTATGGCTACACCTTC. It yields the protein CASSVGQDYGYTF. Using reference TRBV9 and TRBJ1-2 for the parts outside the CDR3, the full variable domain is DSGVTQTPKHLITATGQRVTLRCSPRSGDLSVYWYQQSLDQGLQFLIQYYNGEERAKGNILERFSAQQFPDLHSELNLSSLELGDSALYFCASSVGQDYGYTFGSGTRLTVV.